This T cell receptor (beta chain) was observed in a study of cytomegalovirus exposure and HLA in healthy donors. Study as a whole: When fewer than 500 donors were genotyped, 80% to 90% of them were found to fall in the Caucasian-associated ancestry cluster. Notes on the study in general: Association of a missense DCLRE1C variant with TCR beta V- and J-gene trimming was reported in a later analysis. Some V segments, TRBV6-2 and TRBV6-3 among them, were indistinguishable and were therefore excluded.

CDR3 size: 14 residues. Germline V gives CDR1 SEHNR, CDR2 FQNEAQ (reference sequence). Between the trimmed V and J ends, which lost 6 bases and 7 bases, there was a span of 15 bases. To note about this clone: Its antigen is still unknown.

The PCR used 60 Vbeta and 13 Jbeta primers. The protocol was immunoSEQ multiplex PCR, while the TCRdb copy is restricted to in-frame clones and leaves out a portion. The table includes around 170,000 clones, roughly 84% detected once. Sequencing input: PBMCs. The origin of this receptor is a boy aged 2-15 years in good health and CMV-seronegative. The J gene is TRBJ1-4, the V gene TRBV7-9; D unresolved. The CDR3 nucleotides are TGTGCCAGCAGGATACAAGTCGAGGGTGAAAAACTGTTTTTT. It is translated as CASRIQVEGEKLFF.